The 32 T cell receptor beta chains in this list originate from one sample, sequenced in a study of sequential checkpoint blockade in melanoma. Treatment indicated: randomized to nivolumab then ipilimumab (arm A) or the reverse (arm B). Method: immunoSEQ multiplex PCR; TCRdb's copy keeps in-frame clones and lacks some. The repertoire holds some 17,000 clones, with roughly three quarters as singletons. This specimen consisted of CD8+ T cells sorted from blood (inferred from file names), obtained from a patient given nivolumab and ipilimumab in sequence. The receptors derive from a human donor with melanoma.

The rearrangement joins TRBV21-1 to TRBJ1-3; the table names TRBD1, a call not compared with the DNA. TRBV21-1 is tagged as a pseudogene. CDR3 length: 15 residues. The CDR3 region has the DNA TGTGCCAGCCAGGGGGCGACTGTCTCTGGAAACACCATATATTTT. Amino acid sequence: CASQGATVSGNTIYF.

CDR3 residues: CASSARGRVSPLHF. The CDR3 DNA reads as TGTGCCAGCAGTGCCCGGGGTCGGGTTTCACCCCTCCACTTT. This chain connects TRBV27 to TRBJ1-6; D not resolved. CDR1 and CDR2 (germline): MNHEY, SMNVEV (reference sequence). The CDR3 is 14 residues long. V lost 5 bases, J lost 9 bases, and 14 bases lay in between.

The table lists this clone with a count of one. The chain recombines TRBV7-9 with TRBJ1-5, with D possibly being TRBD1 (5 bases). The germline V gene encodes CDR1 SEHNR and CDR2 FQNEAQ (reference sequence). The CDR3 is made up of 13 amino acids. The ends were cut back, 1 base at V and 10 bases at J, with 11 bases in the middle. CDR3 in DNA: TGTGCCAGCAGCTTAGTCGGCGGGGGTCCCCAGCATTTT. It codes for CASSLVGGGPQHF.

The rearrangement links TRBV7-2 to TRBJ2-7; 9 bases map to TRBD1. Germline CDR1 and CDR2: SGHTA and FQGNSA. This CDR3 region has 16 residues. V shed 2 bases and J 6 bases; nucleotides not matched to a gene: 11. The CDR3 is CASSLNRRTGDLEQYF. Here the CDR3 DNA reads TGTGCCAGCAGCTTAAACAGGAGGACAGGGGACCTCGAGCAGTACTTC.

The chain uses TRBV9 and TRBJ1-2, with TRBD1 matching 7 bases. Germline lookup yields CDR1 SGDLS and CDR2 YYNGEE. The length of the CDR3 is 14 residues. The V gene end was trimmed by 1 base and the J gene end by 4 bases; junction bases not matched to a gene: 4. CDR3 region: CASSVQGGVYGYTF. The CDR3 DNA sequence: TGTGCCAGCAGCGTACAGGGGGGAGTCTATGGCTACACCTTC.

This sequence joins TRBV7-9 and TRBJ1-1; possibly TRBD1 for D (5 bases). The CDR3 is made up of 13 amino acids. The germline V gene has CDR1 SEHNR and CDR2 FQNEAQ (reference sequence). Trimming left V 6 bases short and J 2 bases short, with 10 bases between. CDR3 sequence (DNA): TGTGCCAGCAGTGGGGCAGGTAACACTGAAGCTTTCTTT. Protein: CASSGAGNTEAFF.

The chain employs TRBV11-2 and TRBJ1-1; the D gene is possibly TRBD1 (6 bases). There are 17 residues in the CDR3. Trimming left V 5 bases short and J 1 base short, with 20 bases between. Germline lookup yields CDR1 SGHAT and CDR2 FQNNGV. In nucleotides, the CDR3 is TGTGCCAGCAGCCTAGGACAGAGTATGACCCGGAACACTGAAGCTTTCTTT. This gives the protein CASSLGQSMTRNTEAFF. Supplemented by reference TRBV11-2 and TRBJ1-1, the full variable domain reads EAGVAQSPRYKIIEKRQSVAFWCNPISGHATLYWYQQILGQGPKLLIQFQNNGVVDDSQLPKDRFSAERLKGVDSTLKIQPAKLEDSAVYLCASSLGQSMTRNTEAFFGQGTRLTVV.

V and J are TRBV7-9 and TRBJ2-7; no definite D call. Looked up from germline, CDR1 is SEHNR and CDR2 is FQNEAQ (reference sequence). The CDR3 spans 11 residues. V was cut by 2 bases and J by 7 bases, with 6 bases left in between. CDR3 protein: CASSLLREQYF. The CDR3 DNA reads as TGTGCCAGCAGCTTATTGCGGGAGCAGTACTTC.

This rearrangement joins TRBV5-5 to TRBJ1-3, with D perhaps matching TRBD1 (6 bases). The CDR3 extends over 15 amino acids. Per germline, CDR1 SGHKS and CDR2 YYEKEE (reference sequence). With 0 bases removed from V and 0 bases from J, the gap between germline ends came to 7 bases. CDR3 amino acids: CASSLGQASGNTIYF. The CDR3 DNA follows: TGTGCCAGCAGCTTGGGACAGGCCTCTGGAAACACCATATATTTT.

V is TRBV2 and J is TRBJ1-4, with D unresolved. V lost 6 bases, J lost 0 bases, and 17 bases lay in between. The CDR3 runs to 17 residues. Germline V gives CDR1 SNHLY, CDR2 FYNNEI. The CDR3 spells CASRPYMVTTTNEKLFF. The CDR3 DNA follows: TGTGCCAGCAGGCCATACATGGTCACAACAACTAATGAAAAACTGTTTTTT.

This clone was recorded only once. The rearrangement links TRBV4-1 to TRBJ1-4, with 9 bases matching TRBD1. The CDR3 length is 15 residues. Germline V gives CDR1 MGHRA, CDR2 YSYEKL. Losses at the gene ends were 6 bases for V and 8 bases for J; bases not matched to a gene: 10. The chain's CDR3 is CASRRTGGADEKLFF. CDR3 sequence (DNA): TGCGCCAGCAGAAGAACAGGGGGCGCCGACGAAAAACTGTTTTTT.

The chain carries TRBV4-1 and TRBJ2-7; TRBD1 might be the D (6 bases). The CDR3 spans 13 residues. Germline V gene lookup returns CDR1 MGHRA and CDR2 YSYEKL. Trimming took off 1 base at V and 5 bases at J, with 9 bases between the two ends. The CDR3 sequence: CASSQVGGNEQYF. The CDR3 bases are TGCGCCAGCAGCCAAGTTGGGGGCAACGAGCAGTACTTC.

The table lists this clone with a few counts. The CDR3 DNA reads TGTGCCAGCAGTCCTACCGGGGCTAACTATGGCTACACCTTC. Translating it yields CASSPTGANYGYTF. This rearrangement joins TRBV27 to TRBJ1-2, with unresolved D. The CDR3 extends over 14 amino acids. V shed 5 bases and J shed 0 bases, with 10 bases lying between them. Per germline, CDR1 MNHEY and CDR2 SMNVEV (reference sequence).

The V and J genes are TRBV27 and TRBJ1-6, with unresolved D. The germline V and J ends were trimmed by 7 bases and 0 bases, with 7 bases remaining between them. This CDR3 region has 14 residues. Germline CDR1 MNHEY, CDR2 SMNVEV (reference sequence). The CDR3 region has the DNA TGTGCCAGCAATCGGGACTCCTATAATTCACCCCTCCACTTT. Its protein product is CASNRDSYNSPLHF.

By proportion, this clone is large (0.1 to 1%). The chain carries TRBV7-9 and TRBJ1-2, with a possible D match to TRBD1 (5 bases). Per the germline V gene, CDR1 is SEHNR and CDR2 is FQNEAQ (reference sequence). This CDR3 has 15 residues. Trimming stripped 5 bases from V and 4 bases from J, with 17 bases between. The CDR3 is CASSSDRALSYGYTF. Written as DNA, the CDR3 is TGTGCCAGCAGCAGCGACAGAGCCCTGAGCTATGGCTACACCTTC.

The chain is built from TRBV19 and TRBJ2-1; D is ambiguous. This CDR3 has 13 amino acids. The V gene's germline CDR1 is LNHDA and CDR2 SQIVND (reference sequence). Trimming removed 1 base at V and 9 bases at J, with 10 bases between. CDR3 amino acids: CASSIGVGVEQFF. The CDR3 DNA reads TGTGCCAGTAGTATAGGGGTGGGCGTTGAGCAGTTCTTC.

The J gene is TRBJ1-6, the V gene TRBV30, with 7 bases matching TRBD1. The germline CDR1 and CDR2 sequences are GTSNPN and SVGIG (reference sequence). V trimming: 2 bases; J trimming: 7 bases; junction bases outside the gene matches: 2. CDR3 size: 13 residues. CDR3 DNA sequence: TGTGCCTGGAGTCAACAGGGGAATTCACCCCTCCACTTT. Translation: CAWSQQGNSPLHF.

The V gene is TRBV5-1, the J gene TRBJ2-7, with D possibly matching TRBD2 (7 bases). Germline V lookup: CDR1 SGHRS, CDR2 YFSETQ. V was shortened by 2 bases and J by 4 bases, with 13 bases between the two germline ends. The CDR3 runs 14 residues. The CDR3 is CASSLGGARYEQYF. The DNA of the CDR3 is TGCGCCAGCAGCTTAGGGGGGGCGCGATACGAGCAGTACTTC.

The chain uses TRBV14 and TRBJ2-7; D is uncertain. The CDR3 has 12 amino acids. Trimming took off 1 base at V and 3 bases at J, with 4 bases between the two ends. Germline assignment: CDR1 SGHDN and CDR2 FVKESK. CDR3 sequence (DNA): TGTGCCAGCAGCCAAGGACTCTACGAGCAGTACTTC. It is translated as CASSQGLYEQYF.

The chain links TRBV27 to TRBJ1-5; tentatively, D is TRBD1 (5 bases). CDR3 size: 14 residues. Trimming took off 6 bases at V and 5 bases at J, with 14 bases between the two ends. Germline loops: CDR1 MNHEY, CDR2 SMNVEV (reference sequence). The CDR3 loop is CASSQTGAHQPQHF. The CDR3 DNA reads as TGTGCCAGCAGCCAGACTGGGGCGCATCAGCCCCAGCATTTT.

The chain has TRBV28 and TRBJ2-7, with 7 positions matching TRBD1. The junction had 9 bases not matched to a gene; V was cut back by 6 bases and J by 4 bases. The germline gives CDR1 MDHEN, CDR2 SYDVKM. The CDR3 is 14 residues long. The CDR3 DNA is TGTGCCAGCAGCCATTTTAGGGACAGTTACGAGCAGTACTTC. It specifies CASSHFRDSYEQYF.

This chain uses TRBV6-7 with TRBJ1-5; D call uncertain. TRBV6-7 is marked as an open reading frame, function uncertain. The CDR3 is 17 residues long. Trimming removed 5 bases from V and 6 bases from J, with 23 bases in between. For the CDR3, the DNA is TGTGCCAGCAGTACCGTGAGCAGGATTGAAAGTGGTCAGCCCCAGCATTTT. Its protein product is CASSTVSRIESGQPQHF.

The CDR3 loop reads CASSPFAGAYEQYF. Here the CDR3 DNA reads TGCGCCAGCAGCCCCTTCGCGGGAGCCTACGAGCAGTACTTC. The rearrangement uses TRBV4-3 and TRBJ2-7; 7 nucleotides line up with TRBD2. This CDR3 spans 14 amino acids. Germline V CDR1 and CDR2: LGHNA, YSLEER. V lost 4 bases to trimming and J lost 2 bases; unmatched junction nucleotides: 5.

A few counts support this clone. The genes are TRBV5-4 and TRBJ2-5; D perhaps matches TRBD1 (6 bases). The closer fit of TRBJ2-7 to the DNA end suggests the J call may be wrong. The CDR3 consists of 15 residues. Per the germline V gene, CDR1 is SGHNT and CDR2 is YYREEE (reference sequence). The CDR3 region is CASSPDSPGSYEQYF. The CDR3 coding sequence is TGTGCCAGCAGCCCGGACAGTCCGGGCTCCTACGAGCAGTACTTC.

V gene TRBV28 combines with J gene TRBJ1-5; 9 nucleotides match TRBD1. This CDR3 contains 15 residues. In germline, CDR1 is MDHEN, CDR2 SYDVKM. V lost 5 bases to trimming and J lost 5 bases; unmatched junction nucleotides: 7. This CDR3 reads CASSPTGGNYQPQHF. The CDR3 DNA sequence: TGTGCCAGCAGTCCGACAGGGGGAAACTATCAGCCCCAGCATTTT.

This rearrangement joins TRBV7-6 to TRBJ2-1; no clear D. Germline V gene data show CDR1 as SGHVS and CDR2 as FNYEAQ. CDR3 length: 17 residues. Trimming took 1 base from V and 0 from J, leaving 13 bases between them. The CDR3 spells CASSLGAWPSSYNEQFF. The CDR3 DNA sequence: TGTGCCAGCAGCTTAGGGGCCTGGCCGAGCTCCTACAATGAGCAGTTCTTC.

This clone is a singleton in its sample. J is TRBJ1-1 and V is TRBV6-5; D is possibly TRBD1 (5 bases). Germline assignment: CDR1 MNHEY and CDR2 SVGAGI. Trimming stripped 5 bases from V and 8 bases from J, with 9 bases between. This CDR3 spans 11 amino acids. Here the CDR3 DNA reads TGTGCCAGCAGTACCGGACAAGAAGCTTTCTTT. It codes for CASSTGQEAFF.

The chain couples TRBV4-3 to TRBJ1-2; D is uncertain. The V gene's germline CDR1 is LGHNA and CDR2 YSLEER. V gave up 0 bases and J gave up 4 bases, with 18 bases separating them. The CDR3 runs 17 residues. CDR3 sequence (DNA): TGCGCCAGCAGCCAAGAGAGGGTGACCTTTGGGTCCTATGGCTACACCTTC. Translating it yields CASSQERVTFGSYGYTF.

V usage is TRBV4-3 and J usage is TRBJ1-3; D perhaps matches TRBD1 (5 bases). V dropped 4 bases and J dropped 0 bases, with 10 bases sitting between them. Germline V lookup: CDR1 LGHNA, CDR2 YSLEER. This CDR3 has 15 residues. CDR3 residues: CASSPGHSSGNTIYF. The CDR3 DNA reads TGCGCCAGCAGCCCCGGACACTCCTCTGGAAACACCATATATTTT.

This clone was found a few times. The chain employs TRBV11-2 and TRBJ2-5, with 9 bases that match TRBD2. TRBJ2-7 explains the end of the DNA better; the J call may be wrong. The CDR3 spans 14 residues. The V gene's germline CDR1 is SGHAT and CDR2 FQNNGV. CDR3 DNA: TGTGCCAGCAGCCAAGGGGGTAGCGGGAGCGAGCAGTACTTC. This gives the protein CASSQGGSGSEQYF.

The chain links TRBV5-4 to TRBJ1-1, with a tentative D call TRBD1 (5 bases). V lost 5 bases and J 4 bases, leaving 15 bases between the germline ends. In germline, CDR1 is SGHNT, CDR2 YYREEE (reference sequence). The length of the CDR3 is 14 residues. CDR3 sequence: CASRDISSGTEAFF. In nucleotides, the CDR3 is TGTGCCAGCAGGGACATAAGTTCAGGCACTGAAGCTTTCTTT.

The chain has TRBV25-1 and TRBJ1-2; weak D call: TRBD1 (6 bases). This CDR3 has 13 amino acids. Between the trimmed V and J ends, which lost 2 bases and 2 bases, there was a span of 6 bases. CDR1 is MGHDK, CDR2 SYGVNS, per germline. This CDR3 reads CASSEGQNYGYTF. The CDR3 bases are TGTGCCAGCAGTGAAGGACAGAACTATGGCTACACCTTC.